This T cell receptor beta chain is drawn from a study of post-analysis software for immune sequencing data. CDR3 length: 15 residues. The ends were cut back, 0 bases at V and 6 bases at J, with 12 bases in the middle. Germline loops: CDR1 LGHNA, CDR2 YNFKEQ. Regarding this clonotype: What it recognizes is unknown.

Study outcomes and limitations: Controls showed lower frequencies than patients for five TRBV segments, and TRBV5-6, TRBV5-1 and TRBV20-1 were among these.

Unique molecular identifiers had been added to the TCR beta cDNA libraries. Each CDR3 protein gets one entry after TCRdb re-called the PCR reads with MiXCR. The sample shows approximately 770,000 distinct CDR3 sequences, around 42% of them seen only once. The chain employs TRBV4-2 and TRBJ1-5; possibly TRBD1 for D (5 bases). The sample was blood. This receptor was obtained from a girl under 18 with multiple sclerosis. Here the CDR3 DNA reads TGTGCCAGCAGCCAAGAAGGAGGCAGGGCTCAGCCCCAGCATTTT. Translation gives CASSQEGGRAQPQHF.